What follows are 23 T cell receptor beta chains derived from one specimen sequenced in a study of blood T cell repertoires in COVID-19. Some clones are missing from TCRdb's copy, which holds only in-frame ones; the method was immunoSEQ multiplex PCR. The sample records 50,000 to 65,000 clones, about 86% being singletons. The sequencing sample was made of peripheral blood. These receptors came from a human donor in a cohort sampled during active COVID-19.

V usage is TRBV6-5 and J usage is TRBJ2-7; D may be TRBD2 (6 bases). Looked up from germline, CDR1 is MNHEY and CDR2 is SVGAGI. Trimming took 6 bases from V and 3 from J, leaving 9 bases between them. The CDR3 is 12 residues long. CDR3 sequence reads: CASRDYHYEQYF. The CDR3, as DNA: TGTGCCAGCAGGGACTATCACTACGAGCAGTACTTC.

The CDR3 reads CASSPGGPMTYNSPLHF. CDR3 nucleotide sequence: TGTGCCAGCAGCCCAGGGGGCCCAATGACCTATAATTCACCCCTCCACTTT. The chain combines TRBV7-8 with TRBJ1-6, with 8 positions matching TRBD1. V was clipped by 5 bases and J by 2 bases; unmatched bases: 8. Germline V gives CDR1 SGHVS, CDR2 FQNEAQ. CDR3 length equals 17 residues.

This sequence joins TRBV29-1 and TRBJ1-2; D possibly corresponds to TRBD1 (5 bases). The V gene's germline CDR1 is SQVTM and CDR2 ANQGSEA. Trimming cost V 5 bases and J 2 bases, with 15 bases left between them. The CDR3 totals 14 residues. CDR3 loop: CSVWGDGENYGYTF. CDR3 DNA sequence: TGCAGCGTTTGGGGGGATGGGGAAAACTATGGCTACACCTTC.

This rearrangement joins TRBV12-3 or TRBV12-4 to TRBJ1-1; D gene ambiguous. This CDR3 has 11 amino acids. Trimming shortened V by 6 bases and J by 7 bases, and 9 bases separated the two germline ends. For the CDR3, the DNA is TGTGCCAGCAGCCCAGGTGGTGAAGCTTTCTTT. This gives the protein CASSPGGEAFF.

The V call is TRBV29-1, the J call TRBJ1-3; the D gene is possibly TRBD1 (6 bases). CDR3 length: 12 residues. Trimming took off 8 bases at V and 3 bases at J, with 11 bases between the two ends. Per germline, CDR1 SQVTM and CDR2 ANQGSEA. The CDR3 DNA sequence: TGCAGCATACAGGGTGGTGGAAACACCATATATTTT. Its translation is CSIQGGGNTIYF.

The rearrangement joins TRBV19 to TRBJ1-4; no firm D call. Deletions cut 5 bases from V and 4 bases from J, with 14 bases between. CDR3 size: 15 residues. Germline assignment: CDR1 LNHDA and CDR2 SQIVND (reference sequence). The CDR3 protein is CASSYSRLFNEKLFF. The CDR3 DNA reads TGTGCCAGTAGTTACTCCAGGCTTTTTAATGAAAAACTGTTTTTT.

This chain links TRBV19 with TRBJ2-1; 16 positions match TRBD2. The CDR3 covers 19 residues. With V trimmed by 0 bases and J by 8 bases, 10 bases remained unmatched. The germline V gene encodes CDR1 LNHDA and CDR2 SQIVND (reference sequence). Here the CDR3 reads CASSIDQGLAGGSQDEQFF. DNA of the CDR3: TGTGCCAGTAGTATAGATCAGGGACTAGCGGGAGGGAGTCAAGATGAGCAGTTCTTC. The full variable domain, its missing parts supplied by reference TRBV19 and TRBJ2-1, is DGGITQSPKYLFRKEGQNVTLSCEQNLNHDAMYWYRQDPGQGLRLIYYSQIVNDFQKGDIAEGYSVSREKKESFPLTVTSAQKNPTAFYLCASSIDQGLAGGSQDEQFFGPGTRLTVL.

The chain couples TRBV2 to TRBJ1-2; tentatively, D is TRBD1 (5 bases). Per germline, CDR1 SNHLY and CDR2 FYNNEI. The CDR3 extends over 12 amino acids. The V end was cut by 7 bases, the J end by 6 bases, with 12 bases between. The CDR3 DNA is TGTGCCAGCAATCGCAGGGTGGATGGCTACACCTTC. This encodes CASNRRVDGYTF.

The V gene is TRBV7-9, the J gene TRBJ2-7; 8 bases agree with TRBD1. Germline CDR1 SEHNR, CDR2 FQNEAQ (reference sequence). The CDR3 covers 13 residues. Trimming cost V 5 bases and J 3 bases; bases outside gene matches: 3. CDR3 coding DNA: TGTGCCAGCAGCCCTGGGACAGGCTACGAGCAGTACTTC. As protein: CASSPGTGYEQYF.

This chain joins TRBV4-2 and TRBJ1-2; D may be TRBD1 (5 bases). Germline lookup yields CDR1 LGHNA and CDR2 YNFKEQ. Deletions cut 3 bases from V and 0 bases from J, with 17 bases between. This CDR3 comprises 17 residues. This chain's CDR3 is CASSHPSGGLTNYGYTF. The DNA for the CDR3 is TGTGCCAGCAGCCACCCCTCGGGGGGGTTGACTAACTATGGCTACACCTTC.

This clone was observed once. The chain links TRBV27 to TRBJ2-7; 7 bases are a match to TRBD1. V was clipped by 9 bases and J by 6 bases; unmatched bases: 14. The CDR3 runs 14 residues. Germline V gives CDR1 MNHEY, CDR2 SMNVEV (reference sequence). The chain's CDR3 is CASLNRGSVGEQYF. For the CDR3, the DNA is TGTGCCAGTTTAAACAGGGGTTCCGTCGGCGAGCAGTACTTC.

The chain is built from TRBV9 and TRBJ2-7, with 10 bases that match TRBD1. J was trimmed by 4 bases and V by 4 bases; bases with no gene match: 8. Germline CDR1 is SGDLS and CDR2 is YYNGEE. This CDR3 is 15 amino acids long. Here the CDR3 reads CASSPSGTGAYEQYF. CDR3 in DNA: TGTGCCAGCAGCCCTAGTGGGACAGGGGCGTACGAGCAGTACTTC.

The V gene is TRBV6-1, the J gene TRBJ2-7; TRBD1 matches at 11 bases. This CDR3 region has 15 residues. Trimming at V came to 3 bases and at J to 4 bases, leaving 5 bases not matched to a gene. CDR1 MNHNS and CDR2 SASEGT come from the germline V gene. As DNA, the CDR3 is TGTGCCAGCAGTGACCGGACAGGGGGCCCATACGAGCAGTACTTC. Amino acids: CASSDRTGGPYEQYF.

As for this clone: At one end the junction does not follow the germline gene, possibly because of a read error. The J gene is TRBJ2-3, the V gene TRBV19, with TRBD2 matching over 7 bases. This CDR3 is built from 16 residues. From germline, CDR1 is LNHDA and CDR2 SQIVND (reference sequence). DNA for the CDR3: TGTGCCAGTACCCAGTCCGGCACGGCGGGAGAGAGGGTCCGGGTTTTT. As protein: CASTQSGTAGERVRVF.

This chain's CDR3 is CASSEGSPQGEQFF. The CDR3, as DNA: TGTGCCAGCAGTGAAGGGTCTCCCCAGGGGGAGCAGTTCTTC. The J gene is TRBJ2-1, the V gene TRBV2; tentative D call: TRBD1 (6 bases). The CDR3 covers 14 residues. V lost 1 base and J 10 bases, leaving 14 bases between the germline ends. CDR1 is SNHLY and CDR2 is FYNNEI in the germline V gene.

The chain employs TRBV12-3 or TRBV12-4 and TRBJ1-2; no firm D call. This CDR3 region has 13 residues. V was pared by 2 bases and J by 3 bases, with 7 bases between. As DNA, the CDR3 is TGTGCCAGCAGTTTATTCGGGGACTATGGCTACACCTTC. It translates to CASSLFGDYGYTF.

The chain employs TRBV18 and TRBJ1-2, with D possibly matching TRBD1 (5 bases). CDR3 length equals 13 residues. Germline V gene data show CDR1 as KGHSH and CDR2 as LQKENI. V shed 6 bases and J shed 4 bases, with 12 bases lying between them. CDR3 DNA sequence: TGTGCCAGCTCCCCGGAGGGGTCCTATGGCTACACCTTC. Translated: CASSPEGSYGYTF.

This chain links TRBV5-1 with TRBJ1-4; 7 bases match TRBD1. Germline V gives CDR1 SGHRS, CDR2 YFSETQ. After removal of 4 bases from V and 8 bases from J, the junction contained 8 bases not matched to a gene. This CDR3 has 14 residues. CDR3 protein: CASSTGVGEEKLFF. The CDR3 region has the DNA TGCGCCAGCAGCACAGGGGTTGGTGAAGAAAAACTGTTTTTT.

The genes are TRBV11-2 and TRBJ2-7; TRBD2 is a possible D gene (5 bases). The CDR3 consists of 18 residues. The V end was cut by 7 bases, the J end by 4 bases, with 29 bases between. CDR1 and CDR2 (germline): SGHAT, FQNNGV. CDR3 sequence reads: CASNPLRGWARKAYEQYF. CDR3 DNA sequence: TGTGCCAGCAACCCCCTGCGAGGGTGGGCACGGAAGGCTTACGAGCAGTACTTC.

CDR3 residues: CASSPSGRGAEAFF. The CDR3 nucleotides read TGTGCCAGCAGTCCCTCGGGCAGGGGGGCAGAAGCTTTCTTT. The V call is TRBV28, the J call TRBJ1-1, with 7 bases lining up with TRBD1. Germline loops: CDR1 MDHEN, CDR2 SYDVKM. This CDR3 spans 14 amino acids. V shed 5 bases and J 8 bases; nucleotides not matched to a gene: 11.

The chain employs TRBV4-1 and TRBJ1-1, with TRBD1 identical over 8 bases. Germline CDR1 reads MGHRA; CDR2 reads YSYEKL. The CDR3 sequence is 15 residues long. Trimming cost V 3 bases and J 5 bases; bases outside gene matches: 8. The CDR3 nucleotides read TGCGCCAGCAGCCATCCCGGACAGGGAATGACTGAAGCTTTCTTT. Translated, it gives CASSHPGQGMTEAFF.

This chain uses TRBV7-8 with TRBJ2-3; 8 nucleotides agree with TRBD2. J gave up 3 bases and V 1 base, and 6 bases lay outside the gene matches. Looked up from germline, CDR1 is SGHVS and CDR2 is FQNEAQ. The CDR3 is 16 residues long. The CDR3 DNA sequence: TGTGCCAGCAGCTTAGGCGGGGGGTTAATGACAGATACGCAGTATTTT. Residues: CASSLGGGLMTDTQYF.

The V and J genes are TRBV5-1 and TRBJ1-2; D possibly corresponds to TRBD1 (6 bases). Germline V lookup: CDR1 SGHRS, CDR2 YFSETQ. The ends were cut back, 7 bases at V and 4 bases at J, with 17 bases in the middle. The CDR3 length is 14 residues. The CDR3 reads CASSLQGWGYGYTF. CDR3 DNA: TGCGCCAGCTCCTTACAGGGCTGGGGCTATGGCTACACCTTC.